What follows describes a single T cell receptor (beta chain). No antigen is known for it. The data were obtained in a study of cytomegalovirus exposure and HLA in healthy donors. Looking at the study overall: Among the approximately 430 donors who were genotyped, approximately 83% fell in the genetic ancestry cluster that is associated with self-reported Caucasian donors. General study points: Upon later analysis, TCR association rates were observed to vary by HLA locus, being highest for DRB1 and lowest for HLA-C.

Amplification used 60 Vbeta primers and 13 Jbeta primers. The data were produced by immunoSEQ multiplex PCR, yet TCRdb's version contains in-frame clones alone and is incomplete. The repertoire holds roughly 130,000 clones, with roughly two thirds as singletons. In germline, CDR1 is SGHTA, CDR2 FQGTGA. This CDR3 comprises 13 residues. V trimming: 4 bases; J trimming: 5 bases; junction bases outside the gene matches: 3. This receptor was identified in a man between 25 and 39 years old in good health and CMV-seropositive. The sample comprised PBMCs. The chain is built from TRBV7-3 and TRBJ2-5, with 8 positions matching TRBD1. The CDR3 spells CASSSSGGETQYF. In DNA, the CDR3 is TGTGCCAGCAGCTCATCAGGGGGCGAGACCCAGTACTTC.